This T cell receptor beta chain was profiled in a study of kidney transplant recipient with SARS-CoV-2 infection. The table lists this clonotype with many counts. CDR3 size: 17 residues. Germline V gene data show CDR1 as LNHDA and CDR2 as SQIVND (reference sequence). Trimming removed 2 bases from V and 3 bases from J; junction bases left unmatched: 7. TCRdb processed the reads anew with MiXCR; each CDR3 protein has one entry. The table lists approximately 250,000 distinct CDR3 sequences, 29% of them singletons, with roughly 7% in the top ten. The chain couples TRBV19 to TRBJ2-2, with 9 bases identical to TRBD1. This sample comprised a blood sample, obtained at baseline and on roughly day 120 from a kidney transplant recipient. The receptor was derived from a male patient between 25 and 39 years old who had COVID-19 and was a kidney transplant recipient. Some of the T cells might come from the graft donor. CDR3 amino acids: CASSISPGQGDTGELFF. Here the CDR3 DNA reads TGTGCCAGTAGTATATCCCCGGGACAGGGCGACACCGGGGAGCTGTTTTTT.